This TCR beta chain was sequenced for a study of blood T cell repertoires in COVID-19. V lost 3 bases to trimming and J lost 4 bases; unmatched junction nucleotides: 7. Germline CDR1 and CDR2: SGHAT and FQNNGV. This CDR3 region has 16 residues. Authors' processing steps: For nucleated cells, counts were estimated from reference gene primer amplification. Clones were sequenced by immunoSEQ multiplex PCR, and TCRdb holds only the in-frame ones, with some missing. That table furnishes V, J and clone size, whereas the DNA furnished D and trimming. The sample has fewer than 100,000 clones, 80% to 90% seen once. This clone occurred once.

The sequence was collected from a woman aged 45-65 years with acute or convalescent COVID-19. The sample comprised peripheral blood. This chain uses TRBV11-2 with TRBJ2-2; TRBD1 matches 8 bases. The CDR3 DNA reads TGTGCCAGCAGCTTTCAGGGGGCTCGTGGCACCGGGGAGCTGTTTTTT. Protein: CASSFQGARGTGELFF. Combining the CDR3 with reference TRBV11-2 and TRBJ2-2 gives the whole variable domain EAGVAQSPRYKIIEKRQSVAFWCNPISGHATLYWYQQILGQGPKLLIQFQNNGVVDDSQLPKDRFSAERLKGVDSTLKIQPAKLEDSAVYLCASSFQGARGTGELFFGEGSRLTVL.